This T cell receptor (beta chain) was captured in a study of blood T cells in healthy people across ages. Findings and caveats of the study: The CMV status of each donor remained undetermined, and this could have confounded shifts in expanded clonotypes. Estimates of diversity drawn from one million T cells were considered underestimates. Higher diversity, along with more naive CD4+ cells, distinguished long-lived donors from aged donors.

This clonotype was found a few times. What it binds is not known. Next came a second PCR, run for about 6 to 12 cycles, which used a sample-barcoded 5' primer along with a J-beta primer mix. TCRdb independently ran MiXCR on the 5' RACE reads; one entry per CDR3 protein. Here the sample spans 700,000 to 850,000 distinct CDR3 sequences, 35% to 40% being singletons. Extraction yielded at least 5 micrograms of total RNA per sample. The clonotype was recovered from a man aged 18 to 30 in good health. The sequenced sample was blood.

The CDR3 nucleotides read TGCGCCAGCAGCTACATTCTGACAGTGACTAGCACAGATACGCAGTATTTT. Encoded protein: CASSYILTVTSTDTQYF. The chain employs TRBV4-3 and TRBJ2-3; a weak D match, TRBD1 (5 bases). Trimming stripped 5 bases from V and 0 bases from J, with 18 bases between. CDR3 length: 17 residues. Germline values: CDR1 LGHNA, CDR2 YSLEER.